The 28 T cell receptor beta chains presented below share a single source sample, sequenced in a study of T cell clonotyping in hematopoietic cell transplantation. TCRdb's copy holds only in-frame clones and misses some; the assay was immunoSEQ multiplex PCR. Found here are about 10,000 clones, roughly 93% of them singletons; the top ten hold approximately 5.1%. The material sequenced was PBMCs, taken 100 days after allogeneic stem cell transplant. These receptor sequences come from a male patient aged 45-60 years who had an allogeneic stem cell transplant from a related donor, so T cells may come from the graft donor. Some clones in this sample may be carry-over from other donors' samples.

The chain couples TRBV19 to TRBJ1-5; TRBD1 is a possible D gene (6 bases). CDR3 size: 16 residues. Looked up from germline, CDR1 is LNHDA and CDR2 is SQIVND (reference sequence). The germline V and J ends were trimmed by 5 bases and 6 bases, with 20 bases remaining between them. In DNA, the CDR3 is TGTGCCAGTAGTCCAGTAGGGACAATTTTTAGTCAGCCCCAGCATTTT. Its translation is CASSPVGTIFSQPQHF.

The chain joins TRBV5-1 to TRBJ1-1; tentatively, D is TRBD1 (5 bases). Germline loops: CDR1 SGHRS, CDR2 YFSETQ. The length of the CDR3 is 14 residues. The V gene lost 3 bases and the J gene lost 4 bases, with 13 bases spanning the gap. This CDR3 reads CASSSGTVATEAFF. CDR3 bases: TGCGCCAGCAGCTCCGGGACGGTTGCCACTGAAGCTTTCTTT.

The chain uses TRBV5-1 and TRBJ2-5; possible D gene TRBD2, 5 bases. This CDR3 comprises 14 residues. Germline V gene data show CDR1 as SGHRS and CDR2 as YFSETQ. The V end lost 2 bases, the J end lost 0 bases, and 8 bases lay between the germline ends. The CDR3 region has the DNA TGCGCCAGCAGCTTTTACGGGGACCAAGAGACCCAGTACTTC. It yields the protein CASSFYGDQETQYF.

The rearrangement joins TRBV4-3 to TRBJ1-1; D unresolved. Germline V gene sequence: CDR1 LGHNA, CDR2 YSLEER. This CDR3 is 14 amino acids long. Trimming removed 1 base from V and 6 bases from J, with 12 bases in between. The CDR3 spells CASSQVEGVPEAFF. CDR3 bases: TGCGCCAGCAGCCAAGTCGAGGGTGTACCTGAAGCTTTCTTT.

The gene calls are TRBV6-6 and TRBJ1-2; a weak D match, TRBD1 (6 bases). The V gene's germline CDR1 is MNHNY and CDR2 SVGAGI (reference sequence). Trimming cost V 6 bases and J 0 bases, with 14 bases left between them. The CDR3 has 15 amino acids. The CDR3 loop is CASRGRDTSNYGYTF. In DNA, the CDR3 is TGTGCCAGCAGGGGGCGGGACACCTCTAACTATGGCTACACCTTC.

The chain combines TRBV28 with TRBJ1-2, with 7 bases matching TRBD1. From germline, CDR1 is MDHEN and CDR2 SYDVKM. The CDR3 contains 14 residues. The J segment lost 0 bases and the V segment lost 6 bases, leaving 4 bases of the junction unmatched. The CDR3 DNA sequence: TGTGCCAGCAGCGCGGGACAGTCTAACTATGGCTACACCTTC. Translating it yields CASSAGQSNYGYTF.

This sequence joins TRBV5-6 and TRBJ2-7; D remains unclear. The CDR3 has 12 amino acids. V lost 1 base and J lost 3, with 5 bases in between. Germline CDR1 SGHDT, CDR2 YYEEEE. This CDR3 is CASSLSNYEQYF. In DNA, the CDR3 is TGTGCCAGCAGCTTGTCGAACTACGAGCAGTACTTC.

V is TRBV7-9 and J is TRBJ2-2, with D possibly being TRBD2 (6 bases). Per germline, CDR1 SEHNR and CDR2 FQNEAQ (reference sequence). V was pared by 7 bases and J by 3 bases, with 18 bases between. This CDR3 comprises 16 residues. In DNA form, the CDR3 reads TGTGCCAGCACCAACCCTGGAGGGGTAGACACCGGGGAGCTGTTTTTT. Encoded protein: CASTNPGGVDTGELFF.

V is TRBV5-4 and J is TRBJ2-5; 12 bases map to TRBD2. Germline-derived CDR1 and CDR2 are SGHNT and YYREEE (reference sequence). This CDR3 region has 16 residues. Trimming removed 2 bases from V and 5 bases from J; junction bases left unmatched: 7. As DNA, the CDR3 is TGTGCCAGCAGCTTATGGCTAGCGGGAGGGACGGAGACCCAGTACTTC. Protein product: CASSLWLAGGTETQYF.

This clone appeared once. The chain joins TRBV19 to TRBJ1-1, with TRBD1 matching over 7 bases. The V gene's germline CDR1 is LNHDA and CDR2 SQIVND (reference sequence). After removal of 3 bases from V and 1 base from J, the junction contained 2 bases not matched to a gene. This CDR3 contains 14 residues. CDR3 DNA: TGTGCCAGTAGTATTTGGACAGGGAACACTGAAGCTTTCTTT. Translating gives CASSIWTGNTEAFF.

The chain uses TRBV19 and TRBJ1-1; TRBD1 agrees at 10 bases. Trimming at V came to 7 bases and at J to 5 bases, leaving 13 bases not matched to a gene. CDR1 is LNHDA and CDR2 is SQIVND in the germline V gene (reference sequence). This CDR3 has 16 amino acids. The CDR3: CASTQGPGQGSTEAFF. The DNA for the CDR3 is TGTGCCAGTACCCAAGGGCCGGGACAGGGGAGTACTGAAGCTTTCTTT.

The rearrangement links TRBV7-9 to TRBJ1-1, with D perhaps matching TRBD1 (6 bases). The CDR3 loop spans 14 amino acids. V lost 2 bases, J lost 2 bases, and 9 bases lay in between. The germline gives CDR1 SEHNR, CDR2 FQNEAQ (reference sequence). CDR3 amino acids: CASSLWGANTEAFF. As DNA, the CDR3 is TGTGCCAGCAGCTTATGGGGGGCTAACACTGAAGCTTTCTTT.

The gene calls are TRBV6-1 and TRBJ2-7; 8 nucleotides align to TRBD1. The germline V gene encodes CDR1 MNHNS and CDR2 SASEGT. Losses at the gene ends were 8 bases for V and 3 bases for J; bases not matched to a gene: 3. The CDR3 is 12 residues long. Here the CDR3 reads CASRQGYYEQYF. CDR3 in DNA: TGTGCCAGCCGACAGGGGTACTACGAGCAGTACTTC.

This chain uses TRBV7-9 with TRBJ1-4; D remains ambiguous. This CDR3 region has 14 residues. V lost 6 bases to trimming and J lost 7 bases, with 15 bases between them. Per germline, CDR1 SEHNR and CDR2 FQNEAQ (reference sequence). CDR3 loop: CASSPPFRAEKLFF. The DNA for the CDR3 is TGTGCCAGCAGTCCTCCGTTTAGGGCTGAAAAACTGTTTTTT.

The chain recombines TRBV30 with TRBJ1-2, with 8 bases aligning to TRBD1. From germline, CDR1 is GTSNPN and CDR2 SVGIG (reference sequence). CDR3 length: 15 residues. V gave up 5 bases and J gave up 6 bases; unmatched junction bases: 14. CDR3 in amino acids: CAWVPRDRRVDGYTF. For the CDR3, the DNA is TGTGCCTGGGTACCCAGGGACAGGAGAGTTGATGGCTACACCTTC. The whole variable domain, filled in from reference TRBV30 and TRBJ1-2, reads SQTIHQWPATLVQPVGSPLSLECTVEGTSNPNLYWYRQAAGRGLQLLFYSVGIGQISSEVPQNLSASRPQDRQFILSSKKLLLSDSGFYLCAWVPRDRRVDGYTFGSGTRLTVV.

V usage is TRBV28 and J usage is TRBJ2-7; D not certain. V was clipped by 4 bases and J by 3 bases, with 7 bases between them. From germline, CDR1 is MDHEN and CDR2 SYDVKM. The CDR3 runs 12 residues. This chain's CDR3 is CASSSRYYEQYF. CDR3 in DNA: TGTGCCAGCAGTTCCAGGTACTACGAGCAGTACTTC.

The rearrangement uses TRBV9 and TRBJ2-1; 9 nucleotides align to TRBD1. CDR1 and CDR2 (germline): SGDLS, YYNGEE. The CDR3 has 15 amino acids. The V gene end was trimmed by 2 bases and the J gene end by 2 bases; junction bases not matched to a gene: 2. The CDR3 is CASSVRDRAYNEQFF. CDR3 coding DNA: TGTGCCAGCAGCGTCCGGGACAGGGCCTACAATGAGCAGTTCTTC.

The J gene is TRBJ2-7, the V gene TRBV6-1; weak D call: TRBD2 (5 bases). The CDR3 runs to 15 residues. Trimming cost V 0 bases and J 3 bases, with 12 bases left between them. Germline CDR1 is MNHNS and CDR2 is SASEGT. CDR3 sequence (DNA): TGTGCCAGCAGTGAAGCAGGGAGAGATCTCTACGAGCAGTACTTC. Translated, it gives CASSEAGRDLYEQYF.

The J gene is TRBJ2-3, the V gene TRBV28, with no clear D. This CDR3 has 11 amino acids. Trimming removed 4 bases from V and 6 bases from J, with 5 bases in between. Per germline, CDR1 MDHEN and CDR2 SYDVKM. CDR3 loop: CASSWTDTQYF. The CDR3 bases are TGTGCCAGCAGTTGGACGGATACGCAGTATTTT.

The chain combines TRBV6-5 with TRBJ2-5; no clear D. The CDR3 covers 11 residues. V lost 7 bases and J lost 5, with 8 bases in between. In germline, CDR1 is MNHEY, CDR2 SVGAGI. CDR3 sequence reads: CASTGGETQYF. The CDR3 bases are TGTGCCAGCACAGGTGGCGAGACCCAGTACTTC.

The CDR3 spells CASSQDRTGVSYEQYF. The CDR3 DNA is TGTGCCAGCAGCCAAGATCGAACCGGGGTCTCGTACGAGCAGTACTTC. J is TRBJ2-7 and V is TRBV4-2; D perhaps matches TRBD2 (5 bases). The V end lost 0 bases, the J end lost 4 bases, and 16 bases lay between the germline ends. The germline V gene encodes CDR1 LGHNA and CDR2 YNFKEQ. This CDR3 comprises 16 residues.

The chain uses TRBV2 and TRBJ1-2, with a possible D match to TRBD1 (6 bases). Trimming pared 6 bases from V and 1 base from J, leaving 12 bases between. Germline CDR1 reads SNHLY; CDR2 reads FYNNEI. The CDR3 consists of 14 residues. CDR3 nucleotides: TGTGCCAGCAGCATGACAGGATTTAACTATGGCTACACCTTC. Translated, it gives CASSMTGFNYGYTF.

The V gene is TRBV6-4, the J gene TRBJ2-1; D unclear. The CDR3 runs 16 residues. Germline V CDR1 and CDR2: MRHNA, SNTAGT. Trimming took 3 bases from V and 0 from J, leaving 12 bases between them. CDR3 region: CASSEEQSSSYNEQFF. DNA for the CDR3: TGTGCCAGCAGTGAAGAACAGTCCTCCTCCTACAATGAGCAGTTCTTC.

The rearrangement links TRBV18 to TRBJ2-7; weak D call: TRBD1 (5 bases). The CDR3 is 15 residues long. Germline assignment: CDR1 KGHSH and CDR2 LQKENI. V lost 6 bases and J 2 bases, leaving 17 bases between the germline ends. CDR3 coding DNA: TGTGCCAGCTCGATCGAAAGAACAGGCCCCTACGAGCAGTACTTC. This sequence encodes CASSIERTGPYEQYF.

The genes are TRBV5-6 and TRBJ1-1, with a possible D match to TRBD1 (6 bases). V was clipped by 2 bases and J by 7 bases, with 15 bases between them. The CDR3 covers 14 residues. CDR1 and CDR2 from the germline V gene are SGHDT and YYEEEE. This chain's CDR3 is CASSLPLRGGEAFF. The DNA of the CDR3 is TGTGCCAGCAGCTTACCCCTTAGGGGGGGTGAAGCTTTCTTT.

This chain uses TRBV28 with TRBJ2-7, with D perhaps TRBD1 (6 bases). Germline lookup yields CDR1 MDHEN and CDR2 SYDVKM. The CDR3 runs 15 residues. V was trimmed by 4 bases and J by 2 bases, leaving 15 bases between them. CDR3 nucleotide sequence: TGTGCCAGCAGTTCCCCCGCGGACAGCGCCTACGAGCAGTACTTC. Translating gives CASSSPADSAYEQYF.

The chain recombines TRBV27 with TRBJ1-1; weak D call: TRBD1 (6 bases). The CDR3 contains 13 residues. The germline V and J ends were trimmed by 2 bases and 9 bases, with 13 bases remaining between them. The germline gives CDR1 MNHEY, CDR2 SMNVEV (reference sequence). This chain's CDR3 is CASSLGRGPQAFF. DNA for the CDR3: TGTGCCAGCAGTTTAGGACGGGGGCCTCAAGCTTTCTTT.

J is TRBJ1-4 and V is TRBV10-3; possible D gene TRBD1, 6 bases. The CDR3 contains 14 residues. Germline CDR1 and CDR2: ENHRY and SYGVKD. Trimming removed 6 bases at V and 7 bases at J, with 15 bases between. CDR3 protein: CAIREEGQGEKLFF. The CDR3 coding sequence is TGTGCCATCAGAGAAGAGGGACAAGGTGAAAAACTGTTTTTT.